The next 19 T cell receptor beta chains were all read from a single sample in a study of blood T cell repertoires in COVID-19. The assay was immunoSEQ multiplex PCR, and TCRdb's table has in-frame clones only and misses some. The sample holds 150,000 to 200,000 clones, just over 90% seen once. Sequenced sample: peripheral blood. The receptors derive from a woman aged 55-70 years with COVID-19, enrolled during active disease.

The chain links TRBV11-3 to TRBJ1-1; TRBD1 agrees at 7 bases. Germline loops: CDR1 SGHNT, CDR2 YENEEA. The CDR3 has 15 residues. After removal of 2 bases from V and 5 bases from J, the junction contained 8 bases not matched to a gene. The CDR3: CASSLSPGGRTEAFF. CDR3 coding DNA: TGTGCCAGCAGCTTATCCCCAGGGGGGAGAACTGAAGCTTTCTTT.

A word on this clone: This same CDR3 is encoded by further DNA sequences in the sample. Here the CDR3 reads CASSLAQNQPQHF. The CDR3 DNA reads as TGTGCCAGCAGCTTAGCTCAGAATCAGCCCCAGCATTTT. The genes are TRBV7-2 and TRBJ1-5; D not certain. CDR1 is SGHTA, CDR2 FQGNSA, per germline. The CDR3 spans 13 residues. Trimming pared 0 bases from V and 4 bases from J, leaving 4 bases between.

V gene TRBV5-4 combines with J gene TRBJ2-3; 12 positions match TRBD2. Trimming at V came to 0 bases and at J to 5 bases, leaving 4 bases not matched to a gene. Per the germline V gene, CDR1 is SGHNT and CDR2 is YYREEE (reference sequence). The CDR3 length is 16 residues. The DNA of the CDR3 is TGTGCCAGCAGCTTGGCTAGCGGGGGGGTTGGAGATACGCAGTATTTT. This encodes CASSLASGGVGDTQYF.

The chain couples TRBV9 to TRBJ1-3; a weak D match, TRBD1 (6 bases). Germline CDR1 and CDR2: SGDLS and YYNGEE. CDR3 length: 16 amino acids. V was cut by 4 bases and J by 0 bases, with 14 bases left in between. The CDR3 DNA reads TGTGCCAGCAGCCTTAAGACAGGCTACTCTGGAAACACCATATATTTT. Amino acid sequence: CASSLKTGYSGNTIYF.

V gene TRBV19 combines with J gene TRBJ2-7, with 9 nucleotides matching TRBD1. J was trimmed by 1 base and V by 4 bases; bases with no gene match: 5. The CDR3 totals 15 residues. Looked up from germline, CDR1 is LNHDA and CDR2 is SQIVND (reference sequence). CDR3: CASSTPGQGSYEQYF. In DNA, the CDR3 is TGTGCCAGTAGTACTCCGGGACAGGGTTCCTACGAGCAGTACTTC. The whole variable domain, filled in from reference TRBV19 and TRBJ2-7, reads DGGITQSPKYLFRKEGQNVTLSCEQNLNHDAMYWYRQDPGQGLRLIYYSQIVNDFQKGDIAEGYSVSREKKESFPLTVTSAQKNPTAFYLCASSTPGQGSYEQYFGPGTRLTVT.

The CDR3 here is CASSPGPNTGELFF. DNA of the CDR3: TGTGCCAGCTCACCAGGCCCGAACACCGGGGAGCTGTTTTTT. The rearrangement uses TRBV18 and TRBJ2-2; D gene ambiguous. Germline CDR1 reads KGHSH; CDR2 reads LQKENI. Trimming removed 2 bases from V and 0 bases from J, with 4 bases in between. The CDR3 covers 14 residues.

This chain uses TRBV14 with TRBJ1-1, with D possibly being TRBD1 (5 bases). CDR3 length: 19 amino acids. Germline lookup yields CDR1 SGHDN and CDR2 FVKESK. Trimming removed 0 bases from V and 3 bases from J, with 23 bases in between. CDR3 protein: CASSQETRMGFRGDTEAFF. As DNA, the CDR3 is TGTGCCAGCAGCCAAGAGACTAGGATGGGGTTCAGAGGGGACACTGAAGCTTTCTTT.

The chain employs TRBV15 and TRBJ2-2, with 9 bases identical to TRBD2. This CDR3 is built from 15 residues. Germline V gene data show CDR1 as LNHNV and CDR2 as YYDKDF (reference sequence). V lost 11 bases and J lost 4; bases outside the gene matches: 11. The CDR3 sequence: CALTSGRLRTGELFF. DNA of the CDR3: TGTGCCCTGACTAGCGGTAGGTTACGCACCGGGGAGCTGTTTTTT. Based on the CDR3 plus reference TRBV15 and TRBJ2-2, the full variable domain is DAMVIQNPRYQVTQFGKPVTLSCSQTLNHNVMYWYQQKSSQAPKLLFHYYDKDFNNEADTPDNFQSRRPNTSFCFLDIRSPGLGDTAMYLCALTSGRLRTGELFFGEGSRLTVL.

This chain joins TRBV7-9 and TRBJ1-2; 8 bases match TRBD1. The CDR3 is 14 amino acids. Germline lookup yields CDR1 SEHNR and CDR2 FQNEAQ (reference sequence). J was trimmed by 7 bases and V by 3 bases; bases with no gene match: 7. The DNA for the CDR3 is TGTGCCAGCAGCTTTCCGGACAGGGTCGGTGGCTACACCTTC. It codes for CASSFPDRVGGYTF.

The V and J genes are TRBV25-1 and TRBJ1-1, with a tentative D call TRBD1 (6 bases). The CDR3 is 14 residues long. From germline, CDR1 is MGHDK and CDR2 SYGVNS. With 7 bases removed from V and 0 bases from J, the gap between germline ends came to 12 bases. CDR3 bases: TGTGCCAGCACCCCAACAGGGTTGAACACTGAAGCTTTCTTT. Protein product: CASTPTGLNTEAFF.

Concerning this clone: Other DNA sequences from this sample encode an identical CDR3 as well. This rearrangement joins TRBV5-1 to TRBJ1-4, with D perhaps TRBD1 (5 bases). CDR1 and CDR2 (germline): SGHRS, YFSETQ. The CDR3 contains 14 residues. V lost 3 bases and J lost 5, with 11 bases in between. The CDR3 sequence is CASSWGGGNEKLFF. The CDR3 coding sequence is TGCGCCAGCAGCTGGGGGGGAGGAAATGAAAAACTGTTTTTT.

The chain employs TRBV6-2 or TRBV6-3 and TRBJ2-7; D unresolved. CDR1 and CDR2 from the germline V gene are MNHEY and SVGEGT. This CDR3 is built from 14 residues. Between the trimmed V and J ends, which lost 3 bases and 2 bases, there was a span of 11 bases. CDR3 sequence reads: CASSYLGRTYEQYF. As DNA, the CDR3 is TGTGCCAGCAGTTATTTGGGCAGAACCTACGAGCAGTACTTC.

The chain links TRBV5-1 to TRBJ1-1; D perhaps matches TRBD1 (6 bases). CDR3 length: 12 residues. V shed 5 bases and J shed 6 bases, with 11 bases lying between them. Germline lookup yields CDR1 SGHRS and CDR2 YFSETQ. The CDR3 reads CASSYGGPEAFF. As DNA, the CDR3 is TGCGCCAGCAGTTACGGGGGGCCTGAAGCTTTCTTT.

V and J are TRBV5-4 and TRBJ2-3, with D unclear. Germline CDR1 is SGHNT and CDR2 is YYREEE (reference sequence). The CDR3 sequence is 12 residues long. Trimming stripped 6 bases from V and 11 bases from J, with 16 bases between. The CDR3 DNA follows: TGTGCCAGCAACAGCCCACTTGAGCAGCAGTATTTT. As protein: CASNSPLEQQYF. Variable domain in full (rest from reference TRBV5-4 and TRBJ2-3): ETGVTQSPTHLIKTRGQQVTLRCSSQSGHNTVSWYQQALGQGPQFIFQYYREEENGRGNFPPRFSGLQFPNYSSELNVNALELDDSALYLCASNSPLEQQYFGPGTRLTVL.

The genes are TRBV5-6 and TRBJ2-5; 12 bases align to TRBD2. The germline CDR1 and CDR2 sequences are SGHDT and YYEEEE. The CDR3 contains 15 residues. Trimming at V came to 4 bases and at J to 1 base, leaving 2 bases not matched to a gene. This CDR3 is CASSPSGGAQETQYF. The CDR3 DNA reads as TGTGCCAGCAGCCCTAGCGGGGGGGCCCAAGAGACCCAGTACTTC.

This clone was seen a single time. The chain uses TRBV5-4 and TRBJ1-2; D perhaps matches TRBD1 (6 bases). This CDR3 contains 14 residues. Germline values: CDR1 SGHNT, CDR2 YYREEE (reference sequence). Trimming cost V 0 bases and J 2 bases, with 8 bases left between them. CDR3 in amino acids: CASSLGGQNYGYTF. CDR3 bases: TGTGCCAGCAGCTTGGGCGGACAGAACTATGGCTACACCTTC.

This clone has only one observation. The V and J genes are TRBV19 and TRBJ1-2; D uncertain. Trimming stripped 2 bases from V and 1 base from J, with 11 bases between. The CDR3 runs 15 residues. Germline CDR1 and CDR2: LNHDA and SQIVND (reference sequence). CDR3: CASSISHRGNYGYTF. CDR3 nucleotides: TGTGCCAGTAGTATAAGTCACCGGGGTAACTATGGCTACACCTTC. Filled out from reference TRBV19 and TRBJ1-2, the complete variable domain reads DGGITQSPKYLFRKEGQNVTLSCEQNLNHDAMYWYRQDPGQGLRLIYYSQIVNDFQKGDIAEGYSVSREKKESFPLTVTSAQKNPTAFYLCASSISHRGNYGYTFGSGTRLTVV.

This chain uses TRBV2 with TRBJ1-1, with D perhaps TRBD1 (6 bases). The CDR3 is made up of 14 amino acids. Deletions cut 7 bases from V and 0 bases from J, with 12 bases between. The germline V gene has CDR1 SNHLY and CDR2 FYNNEI. In nucleotides, the CDR3 is TGTGCCAGCACCAGGGGATTCATGAACACTGAAGCTTTCTTT. Translated: CASTRGFMNTEAFF.

This clone has a single count. The J gene is TRBJ2-2, the V gene TRBV27; 10 bases match TRBD2. Germline V gene lookup returns CDR1 MNHEY and CDR2 SMNVEV (reference sequence). V lost 5 bases, J lost 6 bases, and 9 bases stayed unmatched. The CDR3 length is 16 residues. This chain's CDR3 is CASSPLAGALPGELFF. CDR3 coding DNA: TGTGCCAGCAGTCCTCTAGCGGGGGCCCTGCCCGGGGAGCTGTTTTTT.